The text below deals with one TCR beta chain. These data originate in a study of technical replicates of blood from a few donors. This CDR3 comprises 16 residues. CDR1 is MDHEN and CDR2 is SYDVKM in the germline V gene. V shed 6 bases and J 3 bases; nucleotides not matched to a gene: 9. Clones were read by immunoSEQ multiplex PCR, and TCRdb kept only the in-frame ones, dropping some. The sample contains 70,000 or so clones, 95% to 98% of which appear only once. J is TRBJ1-5 and V is TRBV28; 9 nucleotides line up with TRBD1. The source material was T cells isolated from PBMCs. This receptor was taken from a human donor in good health. CDR3 loop: CASSSRRDRDNQPQHF. CDR3 in DNA: TGTGCCAGCAGCTCCCGAAGGGACAGGGACAATCAGCCCCAGCATTTT.